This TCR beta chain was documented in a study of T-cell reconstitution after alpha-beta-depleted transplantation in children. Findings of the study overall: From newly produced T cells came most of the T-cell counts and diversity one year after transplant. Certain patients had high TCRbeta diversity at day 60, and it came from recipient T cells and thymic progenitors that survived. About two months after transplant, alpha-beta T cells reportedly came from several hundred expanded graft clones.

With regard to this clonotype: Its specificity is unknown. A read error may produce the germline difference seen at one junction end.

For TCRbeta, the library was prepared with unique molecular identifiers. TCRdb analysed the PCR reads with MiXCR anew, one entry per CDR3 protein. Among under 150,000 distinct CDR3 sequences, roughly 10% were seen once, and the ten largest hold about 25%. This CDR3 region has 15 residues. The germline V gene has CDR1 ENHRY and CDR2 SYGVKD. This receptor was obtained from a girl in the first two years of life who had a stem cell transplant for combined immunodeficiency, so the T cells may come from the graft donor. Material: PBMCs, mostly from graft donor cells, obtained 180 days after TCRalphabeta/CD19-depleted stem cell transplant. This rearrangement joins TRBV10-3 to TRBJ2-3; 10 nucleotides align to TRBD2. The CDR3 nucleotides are TGTGCCATCAGTGAGATGATAGCGGGAGGAGATACGAAGTATTTT. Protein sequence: CAISEMIAGGDTKYF.